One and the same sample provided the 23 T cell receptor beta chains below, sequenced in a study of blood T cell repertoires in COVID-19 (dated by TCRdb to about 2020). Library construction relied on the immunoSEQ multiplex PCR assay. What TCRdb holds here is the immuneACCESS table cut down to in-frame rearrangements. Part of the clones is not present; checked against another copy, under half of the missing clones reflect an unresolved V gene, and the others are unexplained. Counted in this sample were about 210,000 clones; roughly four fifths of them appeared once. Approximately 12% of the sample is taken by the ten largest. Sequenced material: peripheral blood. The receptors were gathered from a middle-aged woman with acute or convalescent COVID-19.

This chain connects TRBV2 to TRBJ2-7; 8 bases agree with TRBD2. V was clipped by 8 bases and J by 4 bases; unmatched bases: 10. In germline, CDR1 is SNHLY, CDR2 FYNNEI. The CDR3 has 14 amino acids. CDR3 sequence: CASSGASGSYEQYF. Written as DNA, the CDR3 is TGTGCCAGCTCTGGGGCTAGCGGGTCGTACGAGCAGTACTTC.

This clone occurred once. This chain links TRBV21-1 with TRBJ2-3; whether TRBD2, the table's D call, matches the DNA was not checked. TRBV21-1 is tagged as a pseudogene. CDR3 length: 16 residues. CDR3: CASSKVGSSSTDTQYF. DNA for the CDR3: TGTGCCAGCAGCAAAGTGGGTAGCTCTAGCACAGATACGCAGTATTTT.

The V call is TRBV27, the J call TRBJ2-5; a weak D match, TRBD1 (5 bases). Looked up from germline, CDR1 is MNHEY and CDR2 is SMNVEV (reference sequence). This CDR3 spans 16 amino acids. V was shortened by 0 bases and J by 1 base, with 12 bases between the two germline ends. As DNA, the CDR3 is TGTGCCAGCAGTTTATCACCGGTAGGGGCCCAAGAGACCCAGTACTTC. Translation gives CASSLSPVGAQETQYF.

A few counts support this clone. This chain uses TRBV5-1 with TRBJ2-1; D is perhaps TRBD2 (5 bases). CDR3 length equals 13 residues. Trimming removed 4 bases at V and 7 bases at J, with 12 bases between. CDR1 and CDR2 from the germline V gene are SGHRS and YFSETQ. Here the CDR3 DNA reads TGCGCCAGCAGCACCTTGACTATAAATGAGCAGTTCTTC. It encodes CASSTLTINEQFF.

The CDR3 coding sequence is TGTGCCAGCACCCTCCGATCCGGAGCCGGGGAGCTGTTTTTT. This sequence encodes CASTLRSGAGELFF. The gene calls are TRBV7-3 and TRBJ2-2; D is undetermined. The germline gives CDR1 SGHTA, CDR2 FQGTGA. This CDR3 region has 14 residues. V gave up 7 bases and J gave up 6 bases, with 15 bases separating them.

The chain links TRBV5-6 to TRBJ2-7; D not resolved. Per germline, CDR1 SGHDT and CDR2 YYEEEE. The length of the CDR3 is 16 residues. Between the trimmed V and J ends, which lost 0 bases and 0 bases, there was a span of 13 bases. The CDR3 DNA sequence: TGTGCCAGCAGCTTGGCCCGTAAAAGGAGCTCCTACGAGCAGTACTTC. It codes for CASSLARKRSSYEQYF.

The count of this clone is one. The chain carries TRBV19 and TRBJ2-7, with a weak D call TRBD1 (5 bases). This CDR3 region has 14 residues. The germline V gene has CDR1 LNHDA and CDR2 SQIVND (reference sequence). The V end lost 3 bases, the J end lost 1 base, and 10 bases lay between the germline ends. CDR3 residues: CASSMIGASYEQYF. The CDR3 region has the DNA TGTGCCAGTAGTATGATTGGGGCATCCTACGAGCAGTACTTC.

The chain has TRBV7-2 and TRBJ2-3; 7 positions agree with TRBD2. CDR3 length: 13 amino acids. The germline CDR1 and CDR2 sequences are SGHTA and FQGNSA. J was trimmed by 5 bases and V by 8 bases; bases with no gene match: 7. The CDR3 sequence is CASRGDGQDTQYF. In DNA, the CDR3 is TGTGCCAGCCGGGGGGACGGTCAAGATACGCAGTATTTT. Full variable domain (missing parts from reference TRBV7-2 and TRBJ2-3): GAGVSQSPSNKVTEKGKDVELRCDPISGHTALYWYRQSLGQGLEFLIYFQGNSAPDKSGLPSDRFSAERTGGSVSTLTIQRTQQEDSAVYLCASRGDGQDTQYFGPGTRLTVL.

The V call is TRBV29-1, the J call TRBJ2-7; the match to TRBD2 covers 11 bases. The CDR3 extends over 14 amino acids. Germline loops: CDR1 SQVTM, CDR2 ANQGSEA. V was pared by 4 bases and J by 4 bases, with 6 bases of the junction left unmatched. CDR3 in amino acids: CSVVTSGSGYEQYF. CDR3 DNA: TGCAGCGTTGTTACTAGCGGGAGTGGTTACGAGCAGTACTTC.

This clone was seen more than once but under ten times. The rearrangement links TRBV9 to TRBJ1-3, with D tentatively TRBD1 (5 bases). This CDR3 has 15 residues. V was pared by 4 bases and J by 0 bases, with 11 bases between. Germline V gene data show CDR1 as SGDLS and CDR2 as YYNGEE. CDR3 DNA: TGTGCCAGCAGCCCCGGGGGGGGCTCTGGAAACACCATATATTTT. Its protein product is CASSPGGGSGNTIYF. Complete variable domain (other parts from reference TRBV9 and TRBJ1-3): DSGVTQTPKHLITATGQRVTLRCSPRSGDLSVYWYQQSLDQGLQFLIQYYNGEERAKGNILERFSAQQFPDLHSELNLSSLELGDSALYFCASSPGGGSGNTIYFGEGSWLTVV.

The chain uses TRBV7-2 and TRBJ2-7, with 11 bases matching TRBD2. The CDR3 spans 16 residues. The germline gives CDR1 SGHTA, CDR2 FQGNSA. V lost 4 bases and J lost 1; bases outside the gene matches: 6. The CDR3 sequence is CASSSTGLAGSYEQYF. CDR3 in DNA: TGTGCCAGCAGCTCAACAGGACTAGCGGGTTCCTACGAGCAGTACTTC.

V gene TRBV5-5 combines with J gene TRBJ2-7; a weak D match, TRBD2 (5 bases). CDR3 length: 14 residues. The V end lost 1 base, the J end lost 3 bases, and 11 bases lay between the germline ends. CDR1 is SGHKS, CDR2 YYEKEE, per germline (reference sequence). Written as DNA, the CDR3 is TGTGCCAGCAGCTTGTTGGCTAGCAGCTACGAGCAGTACTTC. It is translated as CASSLLASSYEQYF.

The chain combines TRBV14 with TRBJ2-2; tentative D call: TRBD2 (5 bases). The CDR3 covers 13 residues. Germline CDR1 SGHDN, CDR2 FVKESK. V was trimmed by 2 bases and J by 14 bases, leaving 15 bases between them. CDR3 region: CASSQSFEAVLFF. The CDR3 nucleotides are TGTGCCAGCAGCCAATCTTTTGAAGCGGTCCTGTTTTTT.

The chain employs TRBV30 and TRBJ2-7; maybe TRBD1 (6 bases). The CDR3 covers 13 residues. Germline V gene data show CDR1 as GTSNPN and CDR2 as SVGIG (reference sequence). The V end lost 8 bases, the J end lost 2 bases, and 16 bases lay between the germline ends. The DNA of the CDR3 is TGTGCCGGCCGGGACACCTCTCCCTACGAGCAGTACTTC. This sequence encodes CAGRDTSPYEQYF.

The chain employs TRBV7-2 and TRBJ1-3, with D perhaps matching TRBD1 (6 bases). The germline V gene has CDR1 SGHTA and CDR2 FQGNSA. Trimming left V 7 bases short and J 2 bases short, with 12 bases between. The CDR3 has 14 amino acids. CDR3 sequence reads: CASTKSGAGNTIYF. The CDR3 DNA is TGTGCCAGCACCAAATCAGGGGCTGGAAACACCATATATTTT.

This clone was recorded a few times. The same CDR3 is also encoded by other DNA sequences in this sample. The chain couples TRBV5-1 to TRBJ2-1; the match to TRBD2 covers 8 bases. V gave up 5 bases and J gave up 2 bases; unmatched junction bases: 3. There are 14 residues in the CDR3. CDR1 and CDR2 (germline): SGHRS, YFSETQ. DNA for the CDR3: TGCGCCAGCAGTGGTAGCGGGGCCTACAATGAGCAGTTCTTC. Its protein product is CASSGSGAYNEQFF.

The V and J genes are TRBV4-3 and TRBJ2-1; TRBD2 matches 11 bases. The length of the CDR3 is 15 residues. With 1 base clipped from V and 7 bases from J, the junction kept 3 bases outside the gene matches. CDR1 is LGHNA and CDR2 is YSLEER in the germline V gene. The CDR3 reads CASSQVAGGGNEQFF. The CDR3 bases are TGCGCCAGCAGCCAAGTAGCGGGAGGGGGGAATGAGCAGTTCTTC.

CDR3 sequence reads: CASSSRTGGYTF. CDR3 nucleotides: TGTGCCAGCAGTTCACGGACAGGCGGCTACACCTTC. The V gene is TRBV2, the J gene TRBJ1-2, with TRBD1 matching over 7 bases. The V segment lost 5 bases and the J segment 8 bases; nucleotides outside the gene matches: 5. CDR1 is SNHLY, CDR2 FYNNEI, per germline. The CDR3 extends over 12 amino acids.

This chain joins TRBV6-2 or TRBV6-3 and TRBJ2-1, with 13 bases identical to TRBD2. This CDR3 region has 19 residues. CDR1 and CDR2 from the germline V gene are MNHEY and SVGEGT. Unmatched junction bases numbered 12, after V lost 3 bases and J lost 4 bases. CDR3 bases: TGTGCCAGCAGTTATCAGACAGTAGGACTAGCGGGGGATTACAATGAGCAGTTCTTC. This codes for CASSYQTVGLAGDYNEQFF.

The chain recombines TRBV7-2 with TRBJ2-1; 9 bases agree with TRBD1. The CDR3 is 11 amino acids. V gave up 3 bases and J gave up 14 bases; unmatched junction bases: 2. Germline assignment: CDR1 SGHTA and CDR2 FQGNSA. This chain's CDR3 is CASSFDRGEFF. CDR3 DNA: TGTGCCAGCAGCTTTGACAGGGGGGAGTTCTTC.

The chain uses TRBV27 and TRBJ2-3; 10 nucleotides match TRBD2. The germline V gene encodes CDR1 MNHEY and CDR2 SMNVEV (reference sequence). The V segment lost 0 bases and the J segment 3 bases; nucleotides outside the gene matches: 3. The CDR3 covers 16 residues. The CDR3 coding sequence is TGTGCCAGCAGTTTATCGGCTAGCGGGAGAACAGATACGCAGTATTTT. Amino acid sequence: CASSLSASGRTDTQYF.

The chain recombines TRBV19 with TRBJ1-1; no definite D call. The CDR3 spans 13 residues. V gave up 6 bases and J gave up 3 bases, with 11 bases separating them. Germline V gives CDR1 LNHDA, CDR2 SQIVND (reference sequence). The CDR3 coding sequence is TGTGCCAGTAGCCTCCTTCGGGACACTGAAGCTTTCTTT. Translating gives CASSLLRDTEAFF.

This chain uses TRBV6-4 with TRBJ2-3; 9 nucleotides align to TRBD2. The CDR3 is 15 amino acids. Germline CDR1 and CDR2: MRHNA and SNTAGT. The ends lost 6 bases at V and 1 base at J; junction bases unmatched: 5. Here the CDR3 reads CASSPRTSGTDTQYF. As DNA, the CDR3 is TGTGCCAGCAGCCCCAGGACTAGCGGCACAGATACGCAGTATTTT.